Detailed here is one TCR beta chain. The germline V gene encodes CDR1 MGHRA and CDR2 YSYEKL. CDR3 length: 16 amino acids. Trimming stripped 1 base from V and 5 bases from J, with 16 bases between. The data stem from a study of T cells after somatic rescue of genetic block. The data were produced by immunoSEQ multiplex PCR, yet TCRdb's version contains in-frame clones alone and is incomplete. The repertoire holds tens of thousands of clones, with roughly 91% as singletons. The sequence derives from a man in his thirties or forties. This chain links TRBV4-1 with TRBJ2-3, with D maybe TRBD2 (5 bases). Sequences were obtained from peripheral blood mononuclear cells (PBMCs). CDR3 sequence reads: CASSQVSGVVVDTQYF. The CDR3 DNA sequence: TGCGCCAGCAGCCAAGTGTCCGGGGTGGTGGTAGATACGCAGTATTTT.